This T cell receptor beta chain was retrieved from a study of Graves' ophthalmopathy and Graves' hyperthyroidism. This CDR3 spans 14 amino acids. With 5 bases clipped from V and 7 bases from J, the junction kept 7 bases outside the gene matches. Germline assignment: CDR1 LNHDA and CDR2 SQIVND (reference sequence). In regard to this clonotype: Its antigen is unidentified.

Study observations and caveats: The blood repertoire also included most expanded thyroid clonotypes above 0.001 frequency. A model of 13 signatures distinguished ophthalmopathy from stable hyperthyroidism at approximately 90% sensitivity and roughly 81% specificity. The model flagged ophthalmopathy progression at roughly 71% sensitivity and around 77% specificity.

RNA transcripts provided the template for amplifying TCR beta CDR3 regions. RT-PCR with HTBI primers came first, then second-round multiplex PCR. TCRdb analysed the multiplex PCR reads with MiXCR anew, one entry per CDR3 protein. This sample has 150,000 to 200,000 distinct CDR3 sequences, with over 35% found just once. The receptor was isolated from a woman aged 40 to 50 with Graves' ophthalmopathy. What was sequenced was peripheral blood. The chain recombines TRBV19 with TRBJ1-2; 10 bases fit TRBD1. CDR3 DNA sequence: TGTGCCAGTAGTCCGGACAGGGGGATCGGTGGCTACACCTTC. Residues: CASSPDRGIGGYTF.